This T cell receptor beta chain was sequenced during a study of T cell responses to AZD1222 COVID-19 vaccine. Study results and caveats: Along spike, vaccine-associated CD4 TCRs were found throughout, with dominance at 160-218 and 743-854. Reportedly, nearly half of unique spike TCRs recognized epitopes outside B.1.351/B.1.1.7 mutations. With two AZD1222 doses given, Spike-specific TCR breadth and depth both rose.

With 5 bases removed from V and 0 bases from J, the gap between germline ends came to 18 bases. Per germline, CDR1 SGHTA and CDR2 FQGTGA. This CDR3 contains 17 residues. The repertoire was sequenced with immunoSEQ multiplex PCR; TCRdb's copy has only in-frame clones and lacks some. The sample contains 140,000 or so clones, 92% of which appear only once. Worth noting for this clone: Its antigen is unknown.

Sequencing used peripheral blood, obtained on day 0 of AZD1222 vaccination. This TCR derives from an adult in good health. The chain links TRBV7-3 to TRBJ2-3; possibly TRBD2 for D (7 bases). The CDR3: CASSKLGGGLSTDTQYF. The CDR3 DNA reads TGTGCCAGCAGCAAATTGGGCGGGGGCCTTAGCACAGATACGCAGTATTTT.